The clone carrying this T cell receptor (beta chain) was detected only once. Its cognate antigen is unknown. The source of the sample is a study of cytomegalovirus exposure and HLA in healthy donors. Study findings and constraints: Reports credit the classifier with highly specific, highly sensitive diagnosis of cytomegalovirus status. Clusters of TCRs from the first cohort tended to co-occur in the approximately 130 validation repertoires (as a later analysis found).

Here immunoSEQ multiplex PCR was the method, and the copy in TCRdb shows in-frame clones only, minus some. Here the sample spans roughly 90,000 clones, 80% to 95% being singletons. From germline, CDR1 is GTSNPN and CDR2 SVGIG (reference sequence). This CDR3 comprises 15 residues. V lost 4 bases to trimming and J lost 0 bases; unmatched junction nucleotides: 8. The source is a woman under 40 in good health and CMV-seropositive. Sequencing used PBMCs. J is TRBJ1-2 and V is TRBV30; 7 bases align to TRBD1. DNA of the CDR3: TGTGCCTGGACCCGTCGGACAGGCGCTAACTATGGCTACACCTTC. Translating it yields CAWTRRTGANYGYTF.